This TCR beta chain is drawn from a study of shared T cell receptors in the human thymus. Sequencing used immunoSEQ multiplex PCR; TCRdb keeps in-frame clones, though not all of them. This table holds 500,000 to 850,000 clones, about 90% found once. Between the trimmed V and J ends, which lost 5 bases and 8 bases, there was a span of 10 bases. The CDR3 totals 12 residues. Germline CDR1 and CDR2: SGHNT and YENEEA. In addition, the sample was reused for a study of human thymus T cells. From that paper: Donors consisted of healthy Finnish infants (having corrective surgery for congenital heart defects). The source of the thymus tissue was resections taken during corrective heart surgery. Among thymic and blood repertoires, usage of V and J genes appeared biased. Related reports documented highly overlapping thymic repertoires among unrelated individuals.

This chain links TRBV11-3 with TRBJ2-1; perhaps TRBD2 as D (5 bases). The material sequenced was thymocytes. The clonotype originates from a boy under two years old with a congenital heart defect. The CDR3 loop is CASSPTGDEQFF. As DNA, the CDR3 is TGTGCCAGCAGCCCCACCGGGGATGAGCAGTTCTTC.